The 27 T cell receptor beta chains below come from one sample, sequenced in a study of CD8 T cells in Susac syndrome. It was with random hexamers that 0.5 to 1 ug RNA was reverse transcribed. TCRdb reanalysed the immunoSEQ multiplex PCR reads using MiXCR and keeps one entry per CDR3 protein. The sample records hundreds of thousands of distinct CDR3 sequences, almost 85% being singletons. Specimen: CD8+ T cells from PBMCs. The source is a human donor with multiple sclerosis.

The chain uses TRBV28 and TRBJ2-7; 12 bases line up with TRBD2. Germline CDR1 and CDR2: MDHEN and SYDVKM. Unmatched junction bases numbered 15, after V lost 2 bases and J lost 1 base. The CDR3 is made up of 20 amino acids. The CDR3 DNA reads TGTGCCAGCAGTTTAGGACCCTACCTGACTAGCGGGAGCACATCCTACGAGCAGTACTTC. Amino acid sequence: CASSLGPYLTSGSTSYEQYF.

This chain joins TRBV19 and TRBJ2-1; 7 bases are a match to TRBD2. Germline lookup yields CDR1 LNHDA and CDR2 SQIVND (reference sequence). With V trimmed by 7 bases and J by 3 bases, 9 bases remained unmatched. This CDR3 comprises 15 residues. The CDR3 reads CASNIRAGIYNEQFF. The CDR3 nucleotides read TGTGCCAGTAATATTCGAGCGGGGATCTACAATGAGCAGTTCTTC. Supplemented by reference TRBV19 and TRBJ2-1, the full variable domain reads DGGITQSPKYLFRKEGQNVTLSCEQNLNHDAMYWYRQDPGQGLRLIYYSQIVNDFQKGDIAEGYSVSREKKESFPLTVTSAQKNPTAFYLCASNIRAGIYNEQFFGPGTRLTVL.

This CDR3 is CASSPWTGDQPQHF. As DNA, the CDR3 is TGTGCCAGCAGTCCATGGACAGGCGATCAGCCCCAGCATTTT. The V and J genes are TRBV27 and TRBJ1-5; TRBD1 matches 7 bases. With V trimmed by 5 bases and J by 5 bases, 6 bases remained unmatched. The CDR3 sequence is 14 residues long. Looked up from germline, CDR1 is MNHEY and CDR2 is SMNVEV (reference sequence).

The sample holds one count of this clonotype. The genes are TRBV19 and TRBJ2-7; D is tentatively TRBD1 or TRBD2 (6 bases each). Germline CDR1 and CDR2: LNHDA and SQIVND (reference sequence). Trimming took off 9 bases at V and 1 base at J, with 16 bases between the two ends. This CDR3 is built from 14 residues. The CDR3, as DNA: TGTGCCAGCCAAGGGGGACTTGGTTCCTACGAGCAGTACTTC. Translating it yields CASQGGLGSYEQYF.

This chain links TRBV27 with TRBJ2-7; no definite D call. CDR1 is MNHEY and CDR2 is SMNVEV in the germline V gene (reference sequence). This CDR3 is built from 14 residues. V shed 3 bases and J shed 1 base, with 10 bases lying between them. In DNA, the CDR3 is TGTGCCAGCAGTTTCTCCCTAGGGTCCTACGAGCAGTACTTC. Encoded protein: CASSFSLGSYEQYF.

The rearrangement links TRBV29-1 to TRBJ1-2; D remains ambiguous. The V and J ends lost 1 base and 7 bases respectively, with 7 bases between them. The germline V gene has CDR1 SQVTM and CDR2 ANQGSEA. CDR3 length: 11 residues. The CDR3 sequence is CSVEVTGGYTF. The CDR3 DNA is TGCAGCGTTGAAGTGACGGGTGGCTACACCTTC.

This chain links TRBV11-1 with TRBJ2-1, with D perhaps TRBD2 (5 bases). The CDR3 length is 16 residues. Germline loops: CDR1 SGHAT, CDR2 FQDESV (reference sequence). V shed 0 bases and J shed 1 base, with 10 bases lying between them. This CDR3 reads CASSLAESGSYNEQFF. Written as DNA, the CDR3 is TGTGCCAGCAGCTTAGCTGAAAGCGGATCCTACAATGAGCAGTTCTTC.

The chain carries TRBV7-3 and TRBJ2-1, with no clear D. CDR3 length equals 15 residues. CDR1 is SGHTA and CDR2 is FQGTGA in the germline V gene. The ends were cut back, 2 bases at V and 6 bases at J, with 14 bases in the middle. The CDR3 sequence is CASSLRLGEFNEQFF. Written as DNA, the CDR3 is TGTGCCAGCAGCTTACGGCTGGGTGAGTTCAATGAGCAGTTCTTC.

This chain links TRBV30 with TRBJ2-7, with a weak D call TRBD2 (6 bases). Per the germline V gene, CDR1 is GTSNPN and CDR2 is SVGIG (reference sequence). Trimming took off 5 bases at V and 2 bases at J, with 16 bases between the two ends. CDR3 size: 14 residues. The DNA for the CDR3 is TGTGCCTGGGGAGGGGCAGGAGGCCCCTACGAGCAGTACTTC. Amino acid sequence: CAWGGAGGPYEQYF. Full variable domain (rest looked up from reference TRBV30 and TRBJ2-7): SQTIHQWPATLVQPVGSPLSLECTVEGTSNPNLYWYRQAAGRGLQLLFYSVGIGQISSEVPQNLSASRPQDRQFILSSKKLLLSDSGFYLCAWGGAGGPYEQYFGPGTRLTVT.

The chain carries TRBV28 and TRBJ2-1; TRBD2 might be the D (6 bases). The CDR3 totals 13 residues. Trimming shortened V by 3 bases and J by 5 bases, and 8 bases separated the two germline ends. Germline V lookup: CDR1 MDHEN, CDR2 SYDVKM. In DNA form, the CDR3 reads TGTGCCAGCAGTTTTAGCGGAAACAATGAGCAGTTCTTC. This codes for CASSFSGNNEQFF.

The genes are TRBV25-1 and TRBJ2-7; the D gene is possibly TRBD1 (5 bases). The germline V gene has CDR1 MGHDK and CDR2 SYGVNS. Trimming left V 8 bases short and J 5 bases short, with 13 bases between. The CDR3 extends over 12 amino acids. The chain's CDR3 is CASGRGIHEQYF. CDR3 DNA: TGTGCCAGCGGAAGGGGTATCCACGAGCAGTACTTC.

DNA of the CDR3: TGCGCCAGCAGTGCGGAGGGGGGAGAGCAGTACTTC. Encoded protein: CASSAEGGEQYF. The chain links TRBV10-2 to TRBJ2-7; D tentatively reads TRBD1 or TRBD2 (6 bases each). V was shortened by 4 bases and J by 7 bases, with 11 bases between the two germline ends. Germline V gene sequence: CDR1 WSHSY, CDR2 SAAADI. The CDR3 runs 12 residues.

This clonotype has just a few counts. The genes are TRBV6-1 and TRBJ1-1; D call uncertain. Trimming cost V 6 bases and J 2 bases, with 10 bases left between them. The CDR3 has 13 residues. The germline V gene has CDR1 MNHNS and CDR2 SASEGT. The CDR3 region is CASSPRGNTEAFF. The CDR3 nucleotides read TGTGCCAGCAGCCCTCGAGGAAACACTGAAGCTTTCTTT.

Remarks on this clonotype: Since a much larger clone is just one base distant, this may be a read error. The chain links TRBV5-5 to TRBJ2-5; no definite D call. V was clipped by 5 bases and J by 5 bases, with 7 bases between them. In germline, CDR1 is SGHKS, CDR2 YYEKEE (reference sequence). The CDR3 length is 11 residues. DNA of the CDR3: TGTGCCAGCAGATTAGGGGAGACCCAGTACTTC. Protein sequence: CASRLGETQYF.

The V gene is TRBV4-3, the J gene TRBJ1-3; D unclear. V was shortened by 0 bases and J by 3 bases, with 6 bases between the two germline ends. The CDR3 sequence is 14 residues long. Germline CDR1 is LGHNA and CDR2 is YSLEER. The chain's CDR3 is CASSQDVIGNTIYF. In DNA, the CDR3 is TGCGCCAGCAGCCAAGACGTCATTGGAAACACCATATATTTT.

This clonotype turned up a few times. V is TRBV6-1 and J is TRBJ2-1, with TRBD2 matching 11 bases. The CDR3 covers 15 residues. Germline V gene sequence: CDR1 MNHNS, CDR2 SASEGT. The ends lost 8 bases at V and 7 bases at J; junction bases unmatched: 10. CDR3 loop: CASSIAGGPRNEQFF. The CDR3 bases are TGTGCCAGCTCGATAGCGGGAGGGCCTAGGAATGAGCAGTTCTTC.

CDR3 coding DNA: TGTGCCAGCAGCTTAACGGCTAGCGGGGGGTCCCCCCTTTACAATGAGCAGTTCTTC. Translating it yields CASSLTASGGSPLYNEQFF. The chain uses TRBV7-3 and TRBJ2-1; TRBD2 matches 11 bases. The junction had 11 bases not matched to a gene; V was cut back by 0 bases and J by 4 bases. The CDR3 spans 19 residues. CDR1 and CDR2 (germline): SGHTA, FQGTGA.

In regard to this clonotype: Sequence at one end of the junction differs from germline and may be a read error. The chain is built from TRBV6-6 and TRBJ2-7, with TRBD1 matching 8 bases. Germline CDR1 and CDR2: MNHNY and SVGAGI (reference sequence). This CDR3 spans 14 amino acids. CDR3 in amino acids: CASGYLQGAYEQYF. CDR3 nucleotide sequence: TGTGCCAGCGGTTATCTACAGGGGGCCTACGAGCAGTACTTC.

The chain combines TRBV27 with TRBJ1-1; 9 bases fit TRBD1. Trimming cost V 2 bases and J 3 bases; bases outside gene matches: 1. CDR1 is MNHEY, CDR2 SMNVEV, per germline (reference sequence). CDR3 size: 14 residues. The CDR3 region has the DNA TGTGCCAGCAGTTTAGGGACAGGGTACACTGAAGCTTTCTTT. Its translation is CASSLGTGYTEAFF.

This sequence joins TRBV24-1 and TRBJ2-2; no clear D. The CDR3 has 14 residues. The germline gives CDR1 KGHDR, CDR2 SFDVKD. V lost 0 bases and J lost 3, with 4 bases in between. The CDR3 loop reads CATSDLKDTGELFF. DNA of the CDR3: TGTGCCACCAGTGATTTGAAAGACACCGGGGAGCTGTTTTTT.

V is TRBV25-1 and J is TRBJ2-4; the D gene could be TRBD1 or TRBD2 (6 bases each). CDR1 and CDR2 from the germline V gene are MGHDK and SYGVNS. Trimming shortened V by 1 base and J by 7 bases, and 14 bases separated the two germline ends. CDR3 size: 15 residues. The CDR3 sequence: CASSESPGGPNIQYF. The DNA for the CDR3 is TGTGCCAGCAGTGAATCCCCCGGGGGCCCGAACATTCAGTACTTC.

The CDR3 spells CSARDPTSGGRFF. DNA for the CDR3: TGCAGTGCTAGAGATCCGACTAGCGGAGGTCGGTTCTTC. The chain links TRBV20-1 to TRBJ2-1; 9 bases are a match to TRBD2. The CDR3 contains 13 residues. CDR1 DFQATT and CDR2 SNEGSKA come from the germline V gene (reference sequence). J lost 15 bases, V lost 0 bases, and 9 bases had no gene match.

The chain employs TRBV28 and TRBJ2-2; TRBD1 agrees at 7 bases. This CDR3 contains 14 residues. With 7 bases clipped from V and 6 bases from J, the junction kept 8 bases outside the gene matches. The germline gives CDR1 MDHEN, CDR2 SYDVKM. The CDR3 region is CASIQGRVPGELFF. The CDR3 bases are TGTGCCAGCATACAGGGGCGGGTCCCCGGGGAGCTGTTTTTT.

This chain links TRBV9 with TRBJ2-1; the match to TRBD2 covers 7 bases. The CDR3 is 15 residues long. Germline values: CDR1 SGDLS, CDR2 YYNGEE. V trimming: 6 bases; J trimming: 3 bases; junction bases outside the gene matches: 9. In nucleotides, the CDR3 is TGTGCCAGCACCCCAGAAGCGGGACGCTACAATGAGCAGTTCTTC. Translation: CASTPEAGRYNEQFF.

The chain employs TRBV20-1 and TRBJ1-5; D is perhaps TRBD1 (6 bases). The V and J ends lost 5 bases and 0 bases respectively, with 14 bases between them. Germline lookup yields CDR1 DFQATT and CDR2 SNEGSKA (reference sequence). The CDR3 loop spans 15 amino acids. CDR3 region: CSAVDRRDSNQPQHF. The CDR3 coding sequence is TGCAGTGCTGTCGACAGGAGGGATAGCAATCAGCCCCAGCATTTT.

CDR3 residues: CSASQGSGTYEQYF. DNA for the CDR3: TGCAGTGCTAGTCAGGGGAGCGGTACCTACGAGCAGTACTTC. The chain carries TRBV20-1 and TRBJ2-7; a weak D match, TRBD1 (6 bases). Germline values: CDR1 DFQATT, CDR2 SNEGSKA (reference sequence). This CDR3 contains 14 residues. V was pared by 3 bases and J by 2 bases, with 14 bases between.

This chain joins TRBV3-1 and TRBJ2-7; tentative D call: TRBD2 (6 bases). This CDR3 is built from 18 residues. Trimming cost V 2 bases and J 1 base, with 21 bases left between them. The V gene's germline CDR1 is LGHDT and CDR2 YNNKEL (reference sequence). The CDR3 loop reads CASSQNTAGRDPSYEQYF. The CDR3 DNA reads TGTGCCAGCAGCCAAAACACGGCGGGACGGGATCCTTCCTACGAGCAGTACTTC.